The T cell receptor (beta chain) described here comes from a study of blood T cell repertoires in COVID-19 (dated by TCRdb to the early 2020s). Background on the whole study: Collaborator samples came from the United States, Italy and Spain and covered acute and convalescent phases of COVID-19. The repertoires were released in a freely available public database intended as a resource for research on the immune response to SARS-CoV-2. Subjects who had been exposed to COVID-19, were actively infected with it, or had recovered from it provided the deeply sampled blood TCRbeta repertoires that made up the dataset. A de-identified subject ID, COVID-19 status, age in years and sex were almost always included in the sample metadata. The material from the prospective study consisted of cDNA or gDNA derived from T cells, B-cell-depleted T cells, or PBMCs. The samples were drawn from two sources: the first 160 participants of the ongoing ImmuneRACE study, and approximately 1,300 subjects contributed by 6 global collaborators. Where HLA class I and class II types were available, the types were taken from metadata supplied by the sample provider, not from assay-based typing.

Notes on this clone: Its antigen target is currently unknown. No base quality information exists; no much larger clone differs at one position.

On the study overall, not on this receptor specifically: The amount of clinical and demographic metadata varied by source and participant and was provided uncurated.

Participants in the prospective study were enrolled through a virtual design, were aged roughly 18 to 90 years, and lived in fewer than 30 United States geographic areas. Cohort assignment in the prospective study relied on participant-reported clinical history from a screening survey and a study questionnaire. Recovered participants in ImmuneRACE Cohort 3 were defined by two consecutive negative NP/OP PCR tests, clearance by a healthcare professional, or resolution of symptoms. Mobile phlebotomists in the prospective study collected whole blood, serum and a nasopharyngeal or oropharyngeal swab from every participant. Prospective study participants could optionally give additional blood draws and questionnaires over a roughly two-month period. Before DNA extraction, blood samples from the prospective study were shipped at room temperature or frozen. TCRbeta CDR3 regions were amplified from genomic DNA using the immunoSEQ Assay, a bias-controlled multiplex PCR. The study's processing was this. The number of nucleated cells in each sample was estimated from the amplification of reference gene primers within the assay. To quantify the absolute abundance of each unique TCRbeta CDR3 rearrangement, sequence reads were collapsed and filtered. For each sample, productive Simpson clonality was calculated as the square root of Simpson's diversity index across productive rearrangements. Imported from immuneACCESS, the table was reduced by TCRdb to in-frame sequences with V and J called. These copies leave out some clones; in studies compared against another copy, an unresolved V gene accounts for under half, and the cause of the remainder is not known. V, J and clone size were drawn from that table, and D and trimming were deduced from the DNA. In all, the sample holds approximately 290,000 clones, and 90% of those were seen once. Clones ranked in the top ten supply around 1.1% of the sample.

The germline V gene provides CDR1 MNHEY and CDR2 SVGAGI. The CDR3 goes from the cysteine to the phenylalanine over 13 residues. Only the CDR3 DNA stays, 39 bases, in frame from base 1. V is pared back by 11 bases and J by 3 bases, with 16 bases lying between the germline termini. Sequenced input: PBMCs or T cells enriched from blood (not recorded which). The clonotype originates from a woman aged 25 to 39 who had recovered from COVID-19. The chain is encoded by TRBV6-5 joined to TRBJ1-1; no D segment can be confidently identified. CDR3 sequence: CAVTVGRDTEAFF. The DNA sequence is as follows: TGTGCCGTGACTGTGGGTCGTGACACTGAAGCTTTCTTT.